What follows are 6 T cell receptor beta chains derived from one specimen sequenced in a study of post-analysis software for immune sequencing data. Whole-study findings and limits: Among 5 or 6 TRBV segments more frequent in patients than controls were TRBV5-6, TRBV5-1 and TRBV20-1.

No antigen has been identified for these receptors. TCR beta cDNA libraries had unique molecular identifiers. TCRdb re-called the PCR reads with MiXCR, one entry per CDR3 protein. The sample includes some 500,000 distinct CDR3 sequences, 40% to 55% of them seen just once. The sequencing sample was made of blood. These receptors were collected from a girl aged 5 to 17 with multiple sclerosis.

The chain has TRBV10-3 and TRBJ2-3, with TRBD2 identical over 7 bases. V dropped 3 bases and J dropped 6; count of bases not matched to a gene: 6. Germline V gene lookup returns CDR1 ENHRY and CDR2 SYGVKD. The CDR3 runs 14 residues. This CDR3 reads CAISESSGSDTQYF. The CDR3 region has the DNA TGTGCCATCAGTGAATCTAGCGGATCCGATACGCAGTATTTT.

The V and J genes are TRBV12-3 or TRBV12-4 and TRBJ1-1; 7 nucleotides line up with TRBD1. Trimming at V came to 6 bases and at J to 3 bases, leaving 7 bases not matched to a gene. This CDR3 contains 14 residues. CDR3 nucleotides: TGTGCCAGCAGACTAAGACAGGGTTACACTGAAGCTTTCTTT. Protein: CASRLRQGYTEAFF.

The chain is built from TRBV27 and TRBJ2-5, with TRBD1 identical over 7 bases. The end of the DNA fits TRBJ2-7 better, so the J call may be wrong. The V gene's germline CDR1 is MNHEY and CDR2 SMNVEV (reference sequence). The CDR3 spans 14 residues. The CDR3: CASSFRRGTYEQYF. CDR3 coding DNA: TGTGCCAGCAGTTTCCGCAGGGGGACCTACGAGCAGTACTTC.

CDR3: CSVKGQGNTGELFF. CDR3 nucleotide sequence: TGCAGCGTTAAGGGACAGGGGAACACCGGGGAGCTGTTTTTT. This chain links TRBV29-1 with TRBJ2-2; 9 nucleotides agree with TRBD1. This CDR3 is built from 14 residues. The germline V gene has CDR1 SQVTM and CDR2 ANQGSEA. The V segment lost 5 bases and the J segment 1 base; nucleotides outside the gene matches: 2.

This chain's CDR3 is CASSSPSGQGRETQYF. Written as DNA, the CDR3 is TGTGCCAGCAGCTCTCCCTCGGGACAGGGGAGAGAGACCCAGTACTTC. The J gene is TRBJ2-5, the V gene TRBV7-2; TRBD1 agrees at 10 bases. The CDR3 is made up of 16 amino acids. With 4 bases clipped from V and 4 bases from J, the junction kept 9 bases outside the gene matches. Germline CDR1 is SGHTA and CDR2 is FQGNSA.

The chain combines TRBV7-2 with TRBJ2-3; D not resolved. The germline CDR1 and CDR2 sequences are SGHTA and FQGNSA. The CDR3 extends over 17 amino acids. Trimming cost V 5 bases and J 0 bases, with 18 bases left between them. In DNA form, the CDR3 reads TGTGCCAGCAGCCCCTTAGTAGGCAGCTATAGCACAGATACGCAGTATTTT. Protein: CASSPLVGSYSTDTQYF. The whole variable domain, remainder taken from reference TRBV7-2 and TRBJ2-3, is GAGVSQSPSNKVTEKGKDVELRCDPISGHTALYWYRQSLGQGLEFLIYFQGNSAPDKSGLPSDRFSAERTGGSVSTLTIQRTQQEDSAVYLCASSPLVGSYSTDTQYFGPGTRLTVL.